Following are 22 T cell receptor beta chains from one sample sequenced in a study of blood T cells in healthy people across ages. Through a sample-barcoded 5' primer and a J-beta primer mix, a second PCR was run for roughly 7 to 12 cycles. TCRdb re-called the 5' RACE reads with MiXCR, one entry per CDR3 protein. This sample has about 1.6 million distinct CDR3 sequences; about 31% occur once, and the top ten carry 11%. Sequencing input: blood. The receptors stem from a woman aged 25 to 39 in good health.

This clonotype occurred a few times. The chain employs TRBV18 and TRBJ2-3, with 10 positions matching TRBD1. The germline CDR1 and CDR2 sequences are KGHSH and LQKENI. This CDR3 has 17 amino acids. The V gene end was trimmed by 3 bases and the J gene end by 0 bases; junction bases not matched to a gene: 6. CDR3: CASSPLGQGSSTDTQYF. The CDR3 DNA reads as TGTGCCAGCTCACCCTTGGGACAGGGGTCTAGCACAGATACGCAGTATTTT. Supplemented by reference TRBV18 and TRBJ2-3, the full variable domain reads NAGVMQNPRHLVRRRGQEARLRCSPMKGHSHVYWYRQLPEEGLKFMVYLQKENIIDESGMPKERFSAEFPKEGPSILRIQQVVRGDSAAYFCASSPLGQGSSTDTQYFGPGTRLTVL.

This clonotype has only one observation. The rearrangement uses TRBV9 and TRBJ2-7; D is unresolved. The DNA end is a closer match to TRBJ2-5, so the J assignment may be wrong. The germline CDR1 and CDR2 sequences are SGDLS and YYNGEE. This CDR3 has 14 amino acids. CDR3: CASSSGPGAETQYF. In DNA form, the CDR3 reads TGTGCCAGCAGCTCTGGACCCGGAGCCGAGACCCAGTACTTC.

This clonotype was seen repeatedly, ten times or more. V gene TRBV12-3 or TRBV12-4 combines with J gene TRBJ1-2; TRBD1 might be the D (6 bases). Trimming stripped 5 bases from V and 4 bases from J, with 8 bases between. This CDR3 is built from 12 residues. The CDR3 DNA follows: TGTGCCAGCAGTCACAGGGTCTATGGCTACACCTTC. This codes for CASSHRVYGYTF.

About this clonotype: A much more abundant neighbour one base away suggests this may be a read error. The chain carries TRBV4-1 and TRBJ2-5, with 9 bases that match TRBD2. From germline, CDR1 is MGHRA and CDR2 YSYEKL. This CDR3 comprises 16 residues. The V gene end was trimmed by 2 bases and the J gene end by 11 bases; junction bases not matched to a gene: 15. CDR3 bases: TGCGCCAGCAGCCAAAATCTAGCGGGACTGTCCTACGGGCAGTACTTC. Amino acids: CASSQNLAGLSYGQYF.

The chain combines TRBV14 with TRBJ2-2; tentatively, D is TRBD1 or TRBD2 (5 bases each). Germline CDR1 and CDR2: SGHDN and FVKESK. The CDR3 consists of 15 residues. The V end lost 0 bases, the J end lost 3 bases, and 8 bases lay between the germline ends. CDR3: CASSQDRGHTGELFF. CDR3 coding DNA: TGTGCCAGCAGCCAAGATCGGGGACACACCGGGGAGCTGTTTTTT.

For this clonotype: Germline is not matched at one junction end, which may reflect a read error. V is TRBV3-1 and J is TRBJ2-3, with D possibly matching TRBD1 (8 bases). This CDR3 has 13 residues. The germline V gene has CDR1 LGHDT and CDR2 YNNKEL (reference sequence). The DNA of the CDR3 is TGTGCCAGCAGGCCGAGCGGGACAGGTACGCAGTATTTT. Translation gives CASRPSGTGTQYF.

Many counts were recorded for this clonotype. This chain joins TRBV9 and TRBJ2-1; no clear D gene. CDR1 is SGDLS, CDR2 YYNGEE, per germline. V lost 0 bases to trimming and J lost 0 bases, with 13 bases between them. This CDR3 is 17 amino acids long. The CDR3 nucleotides are TGTGCCAGCAGCGTAGCTTACGACTTGAGCTCCTACAATGAGCAGTTCTTC. This translates into CASSVAYDLSSYNEQFF.

V gene TRBV4-1 combines with J gene TRBJ2-4; D possibly matches TRBD1 or TRBD2 (5 bases each). Between the trimmed V and J ends, which lost 4 bases and 9 bases, there was a span of 19 bases. The CDR3 has 15 residues. Germline V gives CDR1 MGHRA, CDR2 YSYEKL. The CDR3 protein is CASSLVGTAPVIQYF. The CDR3, as DNA: TGCGCCAGCAGCCTTGTCGGGACCGCCCCGGTCATTCAGTACTTC.

The genes are TRBV12-3 or TRBV12-4 and TRBJ2-6; no clear D gene. The CDR3 spans 16 residues. V lost 6 bases and J lost 0, with 12 bases in between. As DNA, the CDR3 is TGTGCCAGCAGCTCTTACCGGAGCTCTGGGGCCAACGTCCTGACTTTC. Translating gives CASSSYRSSGANVLTF.

V is TRBV12-3 or TRBV12-4 and J is TRBJ1-5, with 10 bases aligning to TRBD1. The V gene end was trimmed by 2 bases and the J gene end by 2 bases; junction bases not matched to a gene: 6. The CDR3 has 17 amino acids. This CDR3 is CASSLSRDRGGNQPQHF. The CDR3 nucleotides are TGTGCCAGCAGTTTATCCCGGGACAGGGGTGGCAATCAGCCCCAGCATTTT.

This clonotype was seen a few times. The chain is built from TRBV27 and TRBJ2-1; D not certain. The CDR3 length is 14 residues. V was clipped by 6 bases and J by 0 bases, with 9 bases between them. Germline lookup yields CDR1 MNHEY and CDR2 SMNVEV (reference sequence). The CDR3 spells CASRQASSYNEQFF. The CDR3 DNA is TGTGCCAGCAGGCAAGCGAGCTCCTACAATGAGCAGTTCTTC.

In its sample, this clonotype was seen a few times. The CDR3 reads CASSPTSGGSGYEQYF. In DNA form, the CDR3 reads TGTGCCAGCAGCCCGACTAGCGGGGGGTCAGGCTACGAGCAGTACTTC. The V gene is TRBV7-9, the J gene TRBJ2-5; 13 bases are a match to TRBD2. The end of the DNA aligns better with TRBJ2-7, so the J call may be wrong. CDR1 and CDR2 (germline): SEHNR, FQNEAQ (reference sequence). The CDR3 extends over 16 amino acids.

In the case of this clonotype: A much larger clone differs from this one at a single base, so this may be a read error. The chain joins TRBV7-8 to TRBJ2-4; 9 bases agree with TRBD1. With the DNA end fitting TRBJ2-7 better, the J assignment may be wrong. Germline V gene lookup returns CDR1 SGHVS and CDR2 FQNEAQ. This CDR3 is built from 15 residues. The CDR3, as DNA: TGTGCCAGCAGCTTAGGGGGACAGGGAATCTACGAGCAGTACTTC. Protein: CASSLGGQGIYEQYF.

The CDR3 region has the DNA TGTGCCAGCAGCGAAAGCGGGGGGACCTACAATGAGCAGTTCTTC. Its translation: CASSESGGTYNEQFF. V usage is TRBV9 and J usage is TRBJ2-1; 9 bases are shared with TRBD2. The V gene end was trimmed by 3 bases and the J gene end by 2 bases; junction bases not matched to a gene: 3. CDR1 is SGDLS, CDR2 YYNGEE, per germline. The CDR3 has 15 residues.

At least ten counts were recorded for this clonotype. The V and J genes are TRBV29-1 and TRBJ2-3; 7 bases are a match to TRBD2. Germline CDR1 reads SQVTM; CDR2 reads ANQGSEA. The CDR3 totals 10 residues. CDR3 amino acids: CSGGGDTQYF. DNA for the CDR3: TGCAGTGGGGGGGGAGATACGCAGTATTTT.

This rearrangement joins TRBV28 to TRBJ2-7; D perhaps matches TRBD2 (5 bases). Trimming pared 3 bases from V and 0 bases from J, leaving 15 bases between. This CDR3 spans 16 amino acids. Germline-derived CDR1 and CDR2 are MDHEN and SYDVKM. CDR3 in amino acids: CASSFGGGFGSYEQYF. The CDR3 nucleotides read TGTGCCAGCAGTTTTGGAGGCGGATTTGGCTCCTACGAGCAGTACTTC.

This clonotype came up a few times. The genes are TRBV28 and TRBJ2-7; 8 nucleotides agree with TRBD2. Germline loops: CDR1 MDHEN, CDR2 SYDVKM. The length of the CDR3 is 17 residues. Trimming took 7 bases from V and 0 from J; bases not matched to a gene: 14. The CDR3: CASIPGLREASSYEQYF. The CDR3 DNA is TGTGCCAGCATACCCGGTTTGCGGGAGGCATCCTCCTACGAGCAGTACTTC.

A few counts support this clonotype. The gene calls are TRBV30 and TRBJ2-7, with 9 positions matching TRBD2. The V and J ends lost 5 bases and 2 bases, in that order; junction bases with no gene match: 7. CDR1 GTSNPN and CDR2 SVGIG come from the germline V gene (reference sequence). This CDR3 has 14 amino acids. Here the CDR3 reads CAWGVAGATYEQYF. The CDR3 DNA reads as TGTGCCTGGGGGGTAGCGGGGGCTACCTACGAGCAGTACTTC.

This clonotype is a singleton in its sample. One end of the junction fails to match germline, which may point to a read error. This chain links TRBV7-9 with TRBJ2-7; perhaps TRBD2 as D (6 bases). CDR1 SEHNR and CDR2 FQNEAQ come from the germline V gene (reference sequence). The CDR3 is 15 amino acids. For the CDR3, the DNA is TGTGCCCGCAGCTTAGTACGGAGGGGTTCCTACGAGCAGTACTTC. It yields the protein CARSLVRRGSYEQYF.

This chain connects TRBV6-6 to TRBJ1-4, with a possible D match to TRBD1 (6 bases). Trimming cost V 6 bases and J 4 bases, with 15 bases left between them. CDR1 and CDR2 from the germline V gene are MNHNY and SVGAGI (reference sequence). This CDR3 region has 15 residues. The CDR3 is CASSPSQGSNEKLFF. In nucleotides, the CDR3 is TGTGCCAGCAGCCCTTCTCAGGGGAGTAATGAAAAACTGTTTTTT.

The chain has TRBV9 and TRBJ1-4, with 8 bases that match TRBD1. Germline V gene lookup returns CDR1 SGDLS and CDR2 YYNGEE. The CDR3 is 16 amino acids. With 3 bases clipped from V and 5 bases from J, the junction kept 9 bases outside the gene matches. Here the CDR3 DNA reads TGTGCCAGCAGCGCCGGCGCCGGGACAGGAAATGAAAAACTGTTTTTT. It codes for CASSAGAGTGNEKLFF.

The chain recombines TRBV7-3 with TRBJ2-5; no reliable D call. CDR3 length: 15 amino acids. Germline V gene lookup returns CDR1 SGHTA and CDR2 FQGTGA. V was shortened by 2 bases and J by 0 bases, with 10 bases between the two germline ends. The CDR3 sequence: CASSLGARHQETQYF. The CDR3 DNA sequence: TGTGCCAGCAGCTTAGGAGCGAGGCACCAAGAGACCCAGTACTTC.